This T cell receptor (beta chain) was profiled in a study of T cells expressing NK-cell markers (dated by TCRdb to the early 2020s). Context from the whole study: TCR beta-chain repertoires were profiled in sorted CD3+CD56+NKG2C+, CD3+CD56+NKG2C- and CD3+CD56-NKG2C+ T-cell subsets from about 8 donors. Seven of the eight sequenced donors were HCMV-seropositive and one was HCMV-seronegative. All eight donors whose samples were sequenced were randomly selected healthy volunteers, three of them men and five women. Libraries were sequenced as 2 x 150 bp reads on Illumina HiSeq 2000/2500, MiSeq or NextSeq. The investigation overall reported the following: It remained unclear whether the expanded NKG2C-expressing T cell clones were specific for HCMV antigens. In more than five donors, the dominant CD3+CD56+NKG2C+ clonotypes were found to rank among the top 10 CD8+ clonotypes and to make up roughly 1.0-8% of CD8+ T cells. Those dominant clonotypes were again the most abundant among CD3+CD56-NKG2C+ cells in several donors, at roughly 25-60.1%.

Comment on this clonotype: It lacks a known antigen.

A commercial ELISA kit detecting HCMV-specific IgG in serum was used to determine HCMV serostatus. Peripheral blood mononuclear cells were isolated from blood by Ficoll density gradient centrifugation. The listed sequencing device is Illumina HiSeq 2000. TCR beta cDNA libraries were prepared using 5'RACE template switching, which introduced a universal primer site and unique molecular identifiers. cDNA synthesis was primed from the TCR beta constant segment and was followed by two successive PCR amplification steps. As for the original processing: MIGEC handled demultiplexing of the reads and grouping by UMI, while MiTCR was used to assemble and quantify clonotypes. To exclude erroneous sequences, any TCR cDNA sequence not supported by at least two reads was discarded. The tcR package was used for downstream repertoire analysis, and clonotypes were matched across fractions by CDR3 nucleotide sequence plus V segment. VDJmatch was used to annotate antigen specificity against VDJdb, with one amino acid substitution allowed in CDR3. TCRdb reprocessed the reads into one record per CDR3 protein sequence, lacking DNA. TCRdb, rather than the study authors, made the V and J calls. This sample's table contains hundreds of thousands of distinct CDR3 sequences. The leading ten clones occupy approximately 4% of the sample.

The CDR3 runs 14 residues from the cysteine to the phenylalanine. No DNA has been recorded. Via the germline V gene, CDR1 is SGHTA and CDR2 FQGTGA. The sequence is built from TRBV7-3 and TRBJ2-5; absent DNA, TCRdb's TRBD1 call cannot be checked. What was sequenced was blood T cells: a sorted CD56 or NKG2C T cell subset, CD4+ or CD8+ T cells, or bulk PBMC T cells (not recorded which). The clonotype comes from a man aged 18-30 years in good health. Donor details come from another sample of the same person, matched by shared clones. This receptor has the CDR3 CASSLLGGAETQYF. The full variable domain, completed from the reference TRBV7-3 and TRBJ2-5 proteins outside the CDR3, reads GAGVSQTPSNKVTEKGKYVELRCDPISGHTALYWYRQSLGQGPEFLIYFQGTGAADDSGLPNDRFFAVRPEGSVSTLKIQRTERGDSAVYLCASSLLGGAETQYFGPGTRLLVL.